These T cell receptor beta chains were read from a single sample in a study of blood T cell repertoires in COVID-19. The repertoire was sequenced with immunoSEQ multiplex PCR; TCRdb's copy has only in-frame clones and lacks some. The data show 95,000 to 150,000 clones, roughly three quarters seen once. The sequenced sample was peripheral blood. The receptors were sampled from a human donor in a cohort sampled during active COVID-19. Both conserved end residues are part of each CDR3. A D gene is named only where the DNA matches it firmly. Expanded clones get a size class; other rows say once, few or many, or leave the size out.

v_gene	j_gene	d_gene	abundance	CDR3nt	CDR3aa
TRBV4-1	TRBJ1-1	.	.	TGCGCCAGCAGCAAATCCGTAGTGAGGCCAAATGAGGCTTTCTTT	CASSKSVVRPNEAFF
TRBV6-6	TRBJ1-1	.	.	TGTGCCAGCAGTTACTATACTAAACTGAACACTGAAGCTTTCTTT	CASSYYTKLNTEAFF
TRBV19	TRBJ2-7	.	.	TGTGCCAGTAGTGTGTCTGGGCCCTACGAGCAGTACTTC	CASSVSGPYEQYF
TRBV7-8	TRBJ1-1	TRBD1	.	TGTGCCAGCAGCGGACAGGCTGGGAACACTGAAGCTTTCTTT	CASSGQAGNTEAFF
TRBV5-1	TRBJ2-7	.	once	TGCGCCAGCAGCTTAGGGGGACCGGGGTACGAGCAGTACTTC	CASSLGGPGYEQYF
TRBV29-1	TRBJ2-7	TRBD2	.	TGCAGCGTGGTTAGGACTAGCGGTCCCTACGAGCAGTACTTC	CSVVRTSGPYEQYF
TRBV9	TRBJ2-1	TRBD2	.	TGTGCCAGCAGCGTAGAGGACGGGAGGAATGAGCAGTTCTTC	CASSVEDGRNEQFF
TRBV6-1	TRBJ2-7	.	.	TGTGCCAGCAGTGAAGGGAGGGAACTAGCTCCCTACGAGCAGTACTTC	CASSEGRELAPYEQYF
TRBV10-3	TRBJ2-3	.	.	TGTGCCATCAGTGAGAGAACAAAGACTAGCACAGATACGCAGTATTTT	CAISERTKTSTDTQYF
TRBV24-1	TRBJ2-3	.	.	TGTGCCACCAGTGATCGGGAGGATACGCAGTATTTT	CATSDREDTQYF
TRBV30	TRBJ1-2	TRBD1	.	TGTGCCTGGAGCCCACGGGGGACAGGGGGTCTATATGGCTACACCTTC	CAWSPRGTGGLYGYTF
TRBV12-3/TRBV12-4	TRBJ1-1	.	.	TGTGCCAGCGTTACAGGGAGGAACACTGAAGCTTTCTTT	CASVTGRNTEAFF
TRBV9	TRBJ2-6	TRBD2	once	TGTGCCAGCAGCGTAGGATATCCGGGGGGGCACTCTGGGGCCAACGTCCTGACTTTC	CASSVGYPGGHSGANVLTF
TRBV6-1	TRBJ2-6	.	.	TGTGCCAGCAGTGAGAGGCCCTCTGGGGCCAACGTCCTGACTTTC	CASSERPSGANVLTF
TRBV18	TRBJ2-7	TRBD2	.	TGTGCCAGCTCTCTCATTAGCGGGAGTAGAAACGAGCAGTACTTC	CASSLISGSRNEQYF
TRBV28	TRBJ2-7	.	.	TGTGCCAGCAGTTTATTTGAGGGCGGGAACTCCTACGAGCAGTACTTC	CASSLFEGGNSYEQYF
TRBV28	TRBJ2-5	TRBD1	.	TGTGCCAGCAGCCGCCAGGACAGGGGAGAGACCCAGTACTTC	CASSRQDRGETQYF
TRBV4-2	TRBJ1-5	.	.	TGTGCCAGCAGCCAAGGAACCGGGCCCCAGCATTTT	CASSQGTGPQHF
TRBV11-2	TRBJ2-1	.	.	TGTGCCAGCAGCTATGTACTAAGCTCCTACAATGAGCAGTTCTTC	CASSYVLSSYNEQFF
TRBV7-9	TRBJ1-2	TRBD1	few	TGTGCCAGCAGCCCGGGACAGGGGAGGCATGGCTACACCTTC	CASSPGQGRHGYTF
TRBV7-8	TRBJ2-6	TRBD1	.	TGTGCCAGCAGCCACCGGGACAGTGGCTCTGGGGCCAACGTCCTGACTTTC	CASSHRDSGSGANVLTF
TRBV3-1/TRBV3-2	TRBJ1-2	.	.	TGTGCCAGCAGCCAAGGGGGCTTGGGTAACTATGGCTACACCTTC	CASSQGGLGNYGYTF
TRBV2	TRBJ1-2	TRBD1	.	TGTGCCAGCACGCCACCTTTCACAGGGGGCTGGGACTACACCTTC	CASTPPFTGGWDYTF
TRBV5-5	TRBJ1-5	.	.	TGTGCCAGCAGCTTGGAAGGAGGGCCGGGTCAGCCCCAGCATTTT	CASSLEGGPGQPQHF
TRBV27	TRBJ1-1	.	.	TGTGCCAGCAGTTTGATCAGGGTTCTTCAAGGGGCTGAAGCTTTCTTT	CASSLIRVLQGAEAFF
TRBV30	TRBJ2-6	.	.	TGTGCCTACCCGGTTGGGGCCAACGTCCTGACTTTC	CAYPVGANVLTF
TRBV23-1	TRBJ2-1	TRBD2	.	TGCGCCAGCAGTCAATTCGGGGGGTACTCCGGGACTAACAATGAGCAGTTCTTC	CASSQFGGYSGTNNEQFF
TRBV6-5	TRBJ2-7	.	.	TGTGCCAGCAGTTACCGGCTCGGGGACGAGCAGTACTTC	CASSYRLGDEQYF
TRBV7-9	TRBJ1-2	TRBD1	.	TGTGCCAGCAGCCCGACAGGGGTTAACTATGGCTACACCTTC	CASSPTGVNYGYTF
TRBV9	TRBJ2-7	TRBD2	.	TGTGCCAGCAGCGTAGGTATCGGGAGGTTGAACGAGCAGTACTTC	CASSVGIGRLNEQYF
TRBV24-1	TRBJ2-5	TRBD2	.	TGTGCCACCAGTGGTGCTAGCGGGAGACGGGAGACCCAGTACTTC	CATSGASGRRETQYF
TRBV18	TRBJ1-2	.	.	TGTGCCAGCTCGCTACTATTAGTCGATGGCTACACCTTC	CASSLLLVDGYTF
TRBV29-1	TRBJ2-7	.	once	TGCAGCGTTTCGGACAGTACCTACGAGCAGTACTTC	CSVSDSTYEQYF
TRBV4-1	TRBJ1-1	.	.	TGCGCCAGCAGCCCCAGGGTGGGCACTGAAGCTTTCTTT	CASSPRVGTEAFF
TRBV6-5	TRBJ2-2	TRBD2	.	TGTGCCAGCAGTCGGACTAGCGGGAGGACCGGGGAGCTGTTTTTT	CASSRTSGRTGELFF
TRBV6-5	TRBJ1-2	.	few	TGTGCCAGCGATACAGGGTACTATGGCTACACCTTC	CASDTGYYGYTF
TRBV7-9	TRBJ1-3	.	.	TGTGCCAGCAGCTTAGGTGGGGCCGGGCAGGGTCCCTCTGGAAACACCATATATTTT	CASSLGGAGQGPSGNTIYF
TRBV10-2	TRBJ2-7	TRBD1	.	TGCGCCAGCAGGGGGGACAGCTACGAGCAGTACTTC	CASRGDSYEQYF
TRBV5-8	TRBJ2-2	.	.	TGTGCCAGCAGCTCGACAGACCCCAAAAGCAACACCGGGGAGCTGTTTTTT	CASSSTDPKSNTGELFF
TRBV29-1	TRBJ2-7	.	once	TGCAGCGCCGGCGATCCCCCACCGGGCGAGCAGTACTTC	CSAGDPPPGEQYF
TRBV7-8	TRBJ2-1	.	.	TGTGCCAGCACCGCAGGGGCTAGCGGAACCTACAATGAGCAGTTCTTC	CASTAGASGTYNEQFF
TRBV7-2	TRBJ2-6	.	once	TGTGCCAGCAGCTCTTGGGGGGGCCGTTCTGGGGCCAACGTCCTGACTTTC	CASSSWGGRSGANVLTF